The 26 T cell receptor beta chains presented below share a single source sample, sequenced in a study of CD8 T cells in Susac syndrome. RNA totalling about 0.5 to 1 ug underwent reverse transcription with random hexamers. Via MiXCR, TCRdb re-called the immunoSEQ multiplex PCR reads, giving one row per CDR3 protein. The data contain some 97,000 distinct CDR3 sequences, nearly 97% of them singletons. Sequenced input: CD8+ T cells from PBMCs. Source of these receptors: a human donor with Susac syndrome.

The chain links TRBV28 to TRBJ1-1, with unresolved D. This CDR3 contains 12 residues. Germline loops: CDR1 MDHEN, CDR2 SYDVKM. V was cut by 6 bases and J by 7 bases, with 12 bases left in between. The CDR3 DNA sequence: TGTGCCAGCAGCACCCTAGGCCGTGAAGCTTTCTTT. Translating gives CASSTLGREAFF.

The chain recombines TRBV29-1 with TRBJ1-1, with a possible D match to TRBD1 (5 bases). The CDR3 length is 12 residues. Germline CDR1 is SQVTM and CDR2 is ANQGSEA. The V and J ends lost 3 bases and 1 base respectively, with 6 bases between them. The CDR3 sequence is CSVDGGNTEAFF. CDR3 nucleotide sequence: TGCAGCGTTGATGGGGGGAACACTGAAGCTTTCTTT.

The J gene is TRBJ2-5, the V gene TRBV3-1; D gene unclear. The ends were cut back, 0 bases at V and 5 bases at J, with 13 bases in the middle. Per germline, CDR1 LGHDT and CDR2 YNNKEL (reference sequence). This CDR3 spans 15 amino acids. The CDR3 nucleotides are TGTGCCAGCAGCCAAGATCTCCTTAGAGTGGAGACCCAGTACTTC. It translates to CASSQDLLRVETQYF.

J is TRBJ2-5 and V is TRBV3-1; tentative D call: TRBD2 (5 bases). This CDR3 comprises 11 residues. CDR1 and CDR2 from the germline V gene are LGHDT and YNNKEL (reference sequence). Trimming took 3 bases from V and 7 from J, leaving 6 bases between them. DNA of the CDR3: TGTGCCAGCAGCCAGGGAGCGACCCAGTACTTC. This translates into CASSQGATQYF.

In its sample, this clonotype was seen once. The rearrangement links TRBV11-2 to TRBJ2-2; 7 bases map to TRBD2. J lost 6 bases, V lost 1 base, and 5 bases had no gene match. In germline, CDR1 is SGHAT, CDR2 FQNNGV. CDR3 length: 15 residues. The CDR3: CASSLAGGSSGELFF. CDR3 sequence (DNA): TGTGCCAGCAGCTTAGCTGGCGGGAGTTCCGGGGAGCTGTTTTTT. Full variable domain (outside the CDR3, taken from reference TRBV11-2 and TRBJ2-2): EAGVAQSPRYKIIEKRQSVAFWCNPISGHATLYWYQQILGQGPKLLIQFQNNGVVDDSQLPKDRFSAERLKGVDSTLKIQPAKLEDSAVYLCASSLAGGSSGELFFGEGSRLTVL.

This clonotype appeared a single time. This rearrangement joins TRBV12-3 or TRBV12-4 to TRBJ1-5; possibly TRBD1 for D (6 bases). The germline V and J ends were trimmed by 5 bases and 3 bases, with 11 bases remaining between them. The CDR3 runs to 14 residues. The CDR3: CASSRTVHNQPQHF. In DNA, the CDR3 is TGTGCCAGCAGTCGGACAGTTCACAATCAGCCCCAGCATTTT.

This clonotype has just a few counts. This rearrangement joins TRBV24-1 to TRBJ2-1; no clear D. Between the trimmed V and J ends, which lost 5 bases and 0 bases, there was a span of 7 bases. Germline values: CDR1 KGHDR, CDR2 SFDVKD. The CDR3 runs 14 residues. CDR3 DNA: TGTGCCACCAGTGTATCTGGCTCCTACAATGAGCAGTTCTTC. Its translation is CATSVSGSYNEQFF.

The chain has TRBV5-1 and TRBJ2-1; TRBD1 agrees at 10 bases. V trimming: 4 bases; J trimming: 4 bases; junction bases outside the gene matches: 17. CDR3 length: 19 amino acids. Germline V CDR1 and CDR2: SGHRS, YFSETQ. CDR3 DNA sequence: TGCGCCAGCAGCCCGGGGGGACAGGGGCAGGGGACGAATTACAATGAGCAGTTCTTC. Translated, it gives CASSPGGQGQGTNYNEQFF.

The CDR3 region is CASSGGAADTQYF. The CDR3 coding sequence is TGTGCCAGCAGTGGGGGGGCGGCAGATACGCAGTATTTT. The V and J genes are TRBV6-4 and TRBJ2-3; D could derive from TRBD1 or TRBD2 (6 bases each). Germline assignment: CDR1 MRHNA and CDR2 SNTAGT. Trimming removed 4 bases from V and 4 bases from J, with 9 bases in between. The CDR3 has 13 residues.

The chain links TRBV24-1 to TRBJ1-4, with D unresolved. The CDR3 sequence is 12 residues long. V was clipped by 9 bases and J by 5 bases, with 9 bases between them. Germline loops: CDR1 KGHDR, CDR2 SFDVKD. In DNA, the CDR3 is TGTGCCACCGGAGACCTAAATGAAAAACTGTTTTTT. Protein: CATGDLNEKLFF.

V usage is TRBV29-1 and J usage is TRBJ1-2, with TRBD1 identical over 7 bases. V lost 6 bases to trimming and J lost 8 bases; unmatched junction nucleotides: 6. This CDR3 comprises 11 residues. CDR1 is SQVTM and CDR2 is ANQGSEA in the germline V gene. The CDR3 nucleotides read TGCAGCGTCCTCGACAGGGAAGGCTACACCTTC. It specifies CSVLDREGYTF.

This sequence joins TRBV23-1 and TRBJ2-5; possibly TRBD1 for D (5 bases). TRBV23-1 is an open reading frame, and its role is uncertain. This CDR3 comprises 13 residues. Deletions cut 1 base from V and 5 bases from J, with 8 bases between. The CDR3, as DNA: TGCGCCAGCAGTCAATGGGGCCTGGAGACCCAGTACTTC. Protein sequence: CASSQWGLETQYF.

The J gene is TRBJ2-3, the V gene TRBV12-3 or TRBV12-4; D gene unclear. Trimming pared 5 bases from V and 4 bases from J, leaving 7 bases between. The CDR3 extends over 12 amino acids. In nucleotides, the CDR3 is TGTGCCAGCAGTCAAACTCCAGATACGCAGTATTTT. This codes for CASSQTPDTQYF.

This rearrangement joins TRBV15 to TRBJ2-1; 11 nucleotides align to TRBD2. V lost 5 bases, J lost 3 bases, and 3 bases stayed unmatched. Germline values: CDR1 LNHNV, CDR2 YYDKDF (reference sequence). The CDR3 has 15 residues. The CDR3 DNA is TGTGCCACCAGCTCTGGGACTAGCGGCTACAATGAGCAGTTCTTC. Its translation is CATSSGTSGYNEQFF.

V usage is TRBV28 and J usage is TRBJ2-7; 7 nucleotides line up with TRBD1. Germline V gene lookup returns CDR1 MDHEN and CDR2 SYDVKM. The CDR3 sequence is 13 residues long. V dropped 8 bases and J dropped 7; count of bases not matched to a gene: 11. The CDR3 is CASLDRAWGEQYF. The CDR3 region has the DNA TGTGCCAGCTTAGACAGGGCCTGGGGAGAGCAGTACTTC.

The chain carries TRBV20-1 and TRBJ2-3, with D perhaps matching TRBD1 (5 bases). This CDR3 is 12 amino acids long. Between the trimmed V and J ends, which lost 5 bases and 4 bases, there was a span of 10 bases. Germline lookup yields CDR1 DFQATT and CDR2 SNEGSKA (reference sequence). This CDR3 reads CSAGREADTQYF. The DNA of the CDR3 is TGCAGTGCTGGCAGGGAAGCAGATACGCAGTATTTT.

V gene TRBV23-1 combines with J gene TRBJ1-2, with a tentative D call TRBD1 (5 bases). TRBV23-1 is classed as an ORF, of uncertain function. CDR3 length: 13 residues. Deletions cut 8 bases from V and 6 bases from J, with 16 bases between. The CDR3 reads CASPDMGLHGYTF. Here the CDR3 DNA reads TGCGCCAGCCCTGATATGGGGCTCCATGGCTACACCTTC.

The CDR3 sequence is CASSQAPGGTEAFF. The CDR3 DNA reads as TGCGCCAGCAGCCAAGCACCAGGGGGCACTGAAGCTTTCTTT. The gene calls are TRBV4-1 and TRBJ1-1; 7 bases are shared with TRBD1. The CDR3 contains 14 residues. J was trimmed by 4 bases and V by 1 base; bases with no gene match: 3. CDR1 and CDR2 (germline): MGHRA, YSYEKL.

The chain uses TRBV4-2 and TRBJ2-1; D call uncertain. Germline values: CDR1 LGHNA, CDR2 YNFKEQ. V lost 5 bases and J 5 bases, leaving 22 bases between the germline ends. The CDR3 runs to 17 residues. The CDR3 nucleotides are TGTGCCAGCAGCGCGACGATGGGGAACCCGGCGCACAATGAGCAGTTCTTC. Amino acid sequence: CASSATMGNPAHNEQFF.

V gene TRBV24-1 combines with J gene TRBJ1-6, with a tentative D call TRBD1 (6 bases). Germline V gene data show CDR1 as KGHDR and CDR2 as SFDVKD. Trimming stripped 8 bases from V and 17 bases from J, with 12 bases between. The CDR3 loop spans 10 amino acids. The CDR3: CATTLQGFHF. The CDR3 DNA follows: TGTGCCACCACCTTACAGGGTTTCCACTTT.

This chain links TRBV20-1 with TRBJ2-1, with a tentative D call TRBD2 (6 bases). CDR3 size: 17 residues. V lost 0 bases, J lost 4 bases, and 19 bases lay in between. CDR1 is DFQATT and CDR2 is SNEGSKA in the germline V gene (reference sequence). CDR3 DNA: TGCAGTGCTAGAGATCCGACTAGGCGTGGGCTTTACAATGAGCAGTTCTTC. This codes for CSARDPTRRGLYNEQFF.

V usage is TRBV7-3 and J usage is TRBJ1-1; D remains ambiguous. The CDR3 totals 13 residues. The germline V gene encodes CDR1 SGHTA and CDR2 FQGTGA. V lost 0 bases and J 6 bases, leaving 8 bases between the germline ends. CDR3 region: CASSLTRESEAFF. The CDR3 bases are TGTGCCAGCAGCTTAACGCGGGAATCTGAAGCTTTCTTT.

The chain links TRBV9 to TRBJ1-2; TRBD1 might be the D (5 bases). V was pared by 4 bases and J by 0 bases, with 16 bases between. The CDR3 contains 16 residues. Germline assignment: CDR1 SGDLS and CDR2 YYNGEE. CDR3 in DNA: TGTGCCAGCAGCCCATCCGCGGGGGGAGCTAACTATGGCTACACCTTC. Encoded protein: CASSPSAGGANYGYTF.

The V call is TRBV10-1, the J call TRBJ2-7, with 8 bases matching TRBD2. The CDR3 totals 14 residues. V shed 4 bases, J shed 2 bases, and the junction held 4 bases outside the gene matches. Germline V gene lookup returns CDR1 WNHNN and CDR2 SYGVQD (reference sequence). The CDR3 region is CASSGKGLAYEQYF. As DNA, the CDR3 is TGCGCCAGCAGTGGGAAGGGACTAGCCTACGAGCAGTACTTC.

V usage is TRBV18 and J usage is TRBJ2-5; D possibly matches TRBD1 or TRBD2 (5 bases each). Germline lookup yields CDR1 KGHSH and CDR2 LQKENI. The V and J ends lost 6 bases and 7 bases respectively, with 24 bases between them. There are 16 residues in the CDR3. The CDR3 nucleotides read TGTGCCAGCTCTCCATTTGGGACCCCAGAATTCGGGACCCAGTACTTC. Translation: CASSPFGTPEFGTQYF.

This chain uses TRBV25-1 with TRBJ2-2; D remains ambiguous. The length of the CDR3 is 14 residues. Between the trimmed V and J ends, which lost 3 bases and 7 bases, there was a span of 12 bases. Germline V CDR1 and CDR2: MGHDK, SYGVNS. CDR3 sequence: CASSEYREVGELFF. CDR3 nucleotide sequence: TGTGCCAGCAGTGAGTACAGAGAAGTCGGGGAGCTGTTTTTT.